There are many counts of the clone carrying this T cell receptor (beta chain). Its cognate antigen is unknown. These data originate in a study of neurological immune-mediated disorders. CDR1 SGHTA and CDR2 FQGNSA come from the germline V gene. Trimming shortened V by 5 bases and J by 7 bases, and 12 bases separated the two germline ends. The CDR3 consists of 14 residues. Whole-study results and caveats: Among 34 multiple sclerosis patients, 18 had repertoires that phylogenetic grouping placed in one related-CDR3 cluster, a possible signature. Sharing of CDR3 amino acid sequences among expanded clones across subjects was absent, suggesting private repertoires in all groups.

It was from 2 million PBMCs stored at -80 C that the unsorted libraries were obtained. TCRdb called the 5' RACE reads again in MiXCR, with one record for every CDR3 protein. The sample shows roughly 120,000 distinct CDR3 sequences, about 3.2% of them seen only once. This chain uses TRBV7-2 with TRBJ1-6; D gene ambiguous. The sequenced sample consisted of PBMCs. This receptor was obtained from a woman in her twenties or thirties with multiple sclerosis. The CDR3 sequence is CASSTGTGNSPLHF. The DNA for the CDR3 is TGTGCCAGCAGCACGGGAACGGGGAATTCACCCCTCCACTTT.